The TCR beta chain described here comes from a study of cytomegalovirus exposure and HLA in healthy donors. Overall study context: HLA-typed donors contributed approximately 86 million unique TCRs, which were held in an early data release.

Trimming left V 1 base short and J 6 bases short, with 10 bases between. Per germline, CDR1 SGHTA and CDR2 FQGTGA. The CDR3 runs to 14 residues. Amplification used 60 Vbeta primers and 13 Jbeta primers. Libraries were prepared by immunoSEQ multiplex PCR; TCRdb keeps only in-frame clonotypes and omits some of them. This table has roughly 160,000 clones, about 85% appearing once. The sequence came from a man under 40 in good health and CMV-seropositive. The chain uses TRBV7-3 and TRBJ2-1; D gene ambiguous. The material sequenced was PBMCs. CDR3 sequence reads: CASSLSPERNEQFF. The DNA for the CDR3 is TGTGCCAGCAGCTTAAGCCCCGAGCGCAATGAGCAGTTCTTC.